This TCR beta chain emerged from a study of cytomegalovirus exposure and HLA in healthy donors. 13 Jbeta primers and 60 Vbeta primers were used for the PCR. Using immunoSEQ multiplex PCR, the repertoire was profiled, and TCRdb retains in-frame clones only, with some absent. In the table there are about 150,000 clones, roughly 84% of which are singletons. In germline, CDR1 is PRHDT, CDR2 FYEKMQ (reference sequence). V lost 5 bases, J lost 0 bases, and 7 bases lay in between. The CDR3 has 13 amino acids. This chain connects TRBV13 to TRBJ1-1; no clear D gene. This TCR derives from a boy between 2 and 10 years old in good health and CMV-seronegative. Sequenced input: PBMCs. This CDR3 is CASSRTVNTEAFF. As DNA, the CDR3 is TGTGCCAGCAGCCGCACAGTGAACACTGAAGCTTTCTTT.